One and the same sample provided the 18 T cell receptor beta chains below, sequenced in a study of cytomegalovirus exposure and HLA in healthy donors. The PCR contained 60 Vbeta and 13 Jbeta primers. Repertoires were generated with immunoSEQ multiplex PCR, while TCRdb's copy carries only in-frame clones and drops some. The sample lists more than 95,000 clones; about 80% were seen once. Sequences were obtained from PBMCs. These receptors came from a woman aged 45-65 years in good health and CMV-seronegative.

This clone was counted once. V is TRBV7-9 and J is TRBJ2-2, with 9 bases that match TRBD1. CDR3 length equals 17 residues. Looked up from germline, CDR1 is SEHNR and CDR2 is FQNEAQ (reference sequence). Trimming took 0 bases from V and 4 from J; bases not matched to a gene: 6. CDR3 bases: TGTGCCAGCAGCTTAGCTACAGGGGGCGCGATCACCGGGGAGCTGTTTTTT. It translates to CASSLATGGAITGELFF.

This clone was picked up one time. This rearrangement joins TRBV4-3 to TRBJ2-1; D not certain. Germline assignment: CDR1 LGHNA and CDR2 YSLEER. Trimming left V 1 base short and J 8 bases short, with 3 bases between. This CDR3 is built from 11 residues. CDR3 protein: CASSQGHEQFF. In DNA form, the CDR3 reads TGCGCCAGCAGCCAAGGGCATGAGCAGTTCTTC.

The chain is built from TRBV4-1 and TRBJ2-3; 13 bases map to TRBD2. The J segment lost 4 bases and the V segment lost 5 bases, leaving 3 bases of the junction unmatched. The CDR3 totals 15 residues. Germline CDR1 and CDR2: MGHRA and YSYEKL. In DNA form, the CDR3 reads TGCGCCAGCAGCGGACTAGCGGGAGTTGCAGATACGCAGTATTTT. It translates to CASSGLAGVADTQYF.

The chain employs TRBV28 and TRBJ2-1; TRBD2 matches at 12 bases. The length of the CDR3 is 16 residues. Germline loops: CDR1 MDHEN, CDR2 SYDVKM. V gave up 3 bases and J gave up 7 bases; unmatched junction bases: 7. The CDR3 loop reads CASSFSSGRALNEQFF. The CDR3, as DNA: TGTGCCAGCAGTTTCTCTAGCGGGAGGGCCCTAAATGAGCAGTTCTTC.

The sample holds a few counts of this clone. V gene TRBV7-9 combines with J gene TRBJ1-1; 7 nucleotides line up with TRBD1. V dropped 5 bases and J dropped 5; count of bases not matched to a gene: 11. The CDR3 is made up of 15 amino acids. Germline lookup yields CDR1 SEHNR and CDR2 FQNEAQ (reference sequence). CDR3: CASSTGATQGTEAFF. The CDR3 nucleotides are TGTGCCAGCAGCACAGGGGCCACACAGGGAACTGAAGCTTTCTTT.

The V gene is TRBV9, the J gene TRBJ1-2; tentative D call: TRBD1 (6 bases). The CDR3 totals 15 residues. CDR1 is SGDLS, CDR2 YYNGEE, per germline. The V and J ends lost 4 bases and 8 bases respectively, with 21 bases between them. CDR3 in amino acids: CASSTLQGAVEGYTF. The CDR3 nucleotides are TGTGCCAGCAGCACACTACAGGGCGCAGTAGAGGGCTACACCTTC.

The gene calls are TRBV28 and TRBJ2-7; D perhaps matches TRBD2 (7 bases). The CDR3 spans 15 residues. V was trimmed by 8 bases and J by 4 bases, leaving 21 bases between them. Germline CDR1 reads MDHEN; CDR2 reads SYDVKM. The CDR3 protein is CASCLGGAVDYEQYF. CDR3 in DNA: TGTGCCAGCTGCCTAGGGGGGGCAGTTGATTACGAGCAGTACTTC.

This chain joins TRBV19 and TRBJ1-5, with a tentative D call TRBD1 (6 bases). The ends were cut back, 3 bases at V and 1 base at J, with 19 bases in the middle. Germline CDR1 LNHDA, CDR2 SQIVND (reference sequence). This CDR3 has 18 residues. The CDR3: CASSIVGPGVKSNQPQHF. The DNA for the CDR3 is TGTGCCAGTAGTATTGTTGGCCCAGGGGTAAAGAGCAATCAGCCCCAGCATTTT.

This clone was seen once. The chain joins TRBV7-3 to TRBJ2-5; the match to TRBD2 covers 12 bases. The trim removed 5 bases at V and 5 bases at J, leaving 6 bases unmatched. The germline V gene encodes CDR1 SGHTA and CDR2 FQGTGA. This CDR3 has 15 residues. CDR3 in DNA: TGTGCCAGCAGCCCCACTAGCGGGAGGTCGGAGACCCAGTACTTC. Its translation is CASSPTSGRSETQYF. Drawing the rest from reference TRBV7-3 and TRBJ2-5, the complete variable domain is GAGVSQTPSNKVTEKGKYVELRCDPISGHTALYWYRQSLGQGPEFLIYFQGTGAADDSGLPNDRFFAVRPEGSVSTLKIQRTERGDSAVYLCASSPTSGRSETQYFGPGTRLLVL.

The chain has TRBV28 and TRBJ2-3; the match to TRBD2 covers 11 bases. V was pared by 6 bases and J by 6 bases, with 8 bases of the junction left unmatched. CDR3 length: 15 amino acids. CDR1 and CDR2 (germline): MDHEN, SYDVKM. The CDR3 sequence is CASSTRGLAVDTQYF. The DNA for the CDR3 is TGTGCCAGCAGCACTAGGGGACTAGCGGTGGATACGCAGTATTTT.

The chain combines TRBV6-5 with TRBJ1-2; the D is unclear. Trimming shortened V by 8 bases and J by 1 base, and 8 bases separated the two germline ends. The germline V gene encodes CDR1 MNHEY and CDR2 SVGAGI. CDR3 length: 12 residues. The CDR3 nucleotides read TGTGCCAGCGGGCAGTTTAACTATGGCTACACCTTC. This codes for CASGQFNYGYTF.

In its sample, this clone was seen a few times. This chain connects TRBV19 to TRBJ2-5; the match to TRBD1 covers 7 bases. The trim removed 1 base at V and 8 bases at J, leaving 7 bases unmatched. The CDR3 sequence is 14 residues long. CDR1 LNHDA and CDR2 SQIVND come from the germline V gene (reference sequence). The CDR3 sequence is CASSIGGTANTQYF. The CDR3, as DNA: TGTGCCAGTAGTATAGGGGGGACAGCAAACACCCAGTACTTC.

The rearrangement joins TRBV5-8 to TRBJ2-4; maybe TRBD2 (7 bases). V was shortened by 3 bases and J by 8 bases, with 24 bases between the two germline ends. The CDR3 has 17 residues. Germline CDR1 SGHTS, CDR2 YDEGEE. The CDR3 nucleotides read TGTGCCAGCAGCTCGCCCGGAAGGGGGGCGGGAGATTACATTCAGTACTTC. Its protein product is CASSSPGRGAGDYIQYF.

This chain joins TRBV28 and TRBJ2-3; D unclear. Trimming removed 6 bases from V and 3 bases from J, with 7 bases in between. Germline CDR1 MDHEN, CDR2 SYDVKM. The CDR3 has 12 residues. CDR3 bases: TGTGCCAGCAGCGCGAGAACAGATACGCAGTATTTT. This codes for CASSARTDTQYF.

This clone has only a few counts. V and J are TRBV5-6 and TRBJ2-3, with a tentative D call TRBD2 (5 bases). The length of the CDR3 is 15 residues. Trimming shortened V by 2 bases and J by 5 bases, and 15 bases separated the two germline ends. CDR1 SGHDT and CDR2 YYEEEE come from the germline V gene. The CDR3 coding sequence is TGTGCCAGCAGCTTAGCGGTAGGAGATGTAGATACGCAGTATTTT. Amino acids: CASSLAVGDVDTQYF.

The CDR3 bases are TGTGCCAGCAGCCCCGGGGGGAGGGGAGGTGGAGATACGCAGTATTTT. This codes for CASSPGGRGGGDTQYF. V usage is TRBV5-4 and J usage is TRBJ2-3, with TRBD2 matching 7 bases. In germline, CDR1 is SGHNT, CDR2 YYREEE (reference sequence). V was pared by 4 bases and J by 5 bases, with 13 bases of the junction left unmatched. The CDR3 spans 16 residues.

The rearrangement links TRBV6-6 to TRBJ1-2; D ambiguous. The germline CDR1 and CDR2 sequences are MNHNY and SVGAGI (reference sequence). The CDR3 contains 16 residues. Trimming left V 7 bases short and J 2 bases short, with 20 bases between. The CDR3 loop reads CASNFRGLGVNYGYTF. CDR3 DNA: TGTGCCAGCAATTTTCGAGGGCTGGGAGTGAACTATGGCTACACCTTC.

The V call is TRBV16, the J call TRBJ1-5; unclear D gene. Trimming stripped 5 bases from V and 2 bases from J, with 13 bases between. Germline loops: CDR1 KGHSY, CDR2 FQNENV. The CDR3 spans 15 residues. In DNA form, the CDR3 reads TGTGCCAGCAGCAAAGCGCAGTCAGGCAATCAGCCCCAGCATTTT. Translated: CASSKAQSGNQPQHF.